This TCR beta chain was sequenced during a study of blood T cell repertoires in COVID-19. Study-level background: Italy, Spain and the United States were the sources of the convalescent and acute COVID-19 samples. In each case, the material was cDNA or gDNA derived from T cells, B-cell-depleted T cells, or PBMCs.

Germline V lookup: CDR1 SGHTA, CDR2 FQGNSA. The V gene end was trimmed by 5 bases and the J gene end by 6 bases; junction bases not matched to a gene: 11. This CDR3 comprises 16 residues. Source study methods: Using reference gene primer amplification, nucleated cell counts were estimated. Only in-frame clones appear in the TCRdb table, and some are missing; sequencing was by immunoSEQ multiplex PCR. Clone size and the V and J calls come from that table; the DNA yielded D and trimming. The sample shows 170,000 or so clones, approximately 87% of them seen only once. This receptor was identified in a young woman who had recovered from COVID-19. The chain carries TRBV7-2 and TRBJ2-3, with 10 bases aligning to TRBD2. Material: peripheral blood. CDR3 residues: CASSPSGLAAGDTQYF. The CDR3 coding sequence is TGTGCCAGCAGCCCCTCCGGACTAGCGGCCGGGGATACGCAGTATTTT. The full variable domain, rest sourced from reference TRBV7-2 and TRBJ2-3, is GAGVSQSPSNKVTEKGKDVELRCDPISGHTALYWYRQSLGQGLEFLIYFQGNSAPDKSGLPSDRFSAERTGGSVSTLTIQRTQQEDSAVYLCASSPSGLAAGDTQYFGPGTRLTVL.